This T cell receptor (beta chain) came from a study of spatial heterogeneity in lung cancer. Overall study results and limits: Blood carried ubiquitous expanded tumor TCRs more at resection than follow-up.

Note on this clonotype: Its cognate antigen is unknown.

Sample time point: sample taken at primary tumor resection. The study sequenced unsorted whole RNA from tumor, nontumor lung or frozen PBMC. TCRdb passed the 5' RACE reads through MiXCR, listing each CDR3 protein once. The sample has about 80,000 distinct CDR3 sequences; 8% are singletons. Per germline, CDR1 ENHRY and CDR2 SYGVKD. There are 12 residues in the CDR3. J gave up 9 bases and V 9 bases, and 0 bases lay outside the gene matches. The TCR originated in a male donor with early-stage non-small cell lung cancer. Source: PBMCs, taken at surgery. This chain connects TRBV10-3 to TRBJ2-1; TRBD2 matches 15 bases. CDR3 loop: CAMGLAGGEQFF. CDR3 sequence (DNA): TGTGCCATGGGACTAGCGGGAGGTGAGCAGTTCTTC.